The 32 T cell receptor beta chains below were found in one sample sequenced in a study of immune evolution from preneoplasia to lung adenocarcinoma. Using immunoSEQ multiplex PCR, the repertoire was profiled, and TCRdb retains in-frame clones only, with some absent. The sample holds about 26,000 clones, 65% to 75% seen once. Specimen: FFPE invasive lung adenocarcinoma tissue. These receptor sequences come from a person between 55 and 69 years old with invasive lung adenocarcinoma. Some clones in this sample may be carry-over from other donors' samples.

This clone was recorded once. V is TRBV19 and J is TRBJ1-1; 7 bases are a match to TRBD1. The CDR3 runs to 16 residues. The ends lost 5 bases at V and 0 bases at J; junction bases unmatched: 9. Germline values: CDR1 LNHDA, CDR2 SQIVND (reference sequence). This chain's CDR3 is CASSPRQGVMNTEAFF. The CDR3 coding sequence is TGTGCCAGTAGTCCCAGACAGGGAGTAATGAACACTGAAGCTTTCTTT.

This chain joins TRBV7-9 and TRBJ2-2; D is uncertain. The V gene's germline CDR1 is SEHNR and CDR2 FQNEAQ (reference sequence). V was pared by 6 bases and J by 6 bases, with 14 bases between. The CDR3 runs 14 residues. The CDR3 reads CASSRFAGAGELFF. The CDR3 DNA is TGTGCCAGCAGTAGGTTCGCAGGCGCCGGGGAGCTGTTTTTT.

The CDR3 here is CASSPYTYQPQHF. The CDR3 DNA follows: TGTGCCAGCAGTCCCTACACATATCAGCCCCAGCATTTT. V usage is TRBV28 and J usage is TRBJ1-5, with no clear D. Deletions cut 5 bases from V and 5 bases from J, with 10 bases between. Germline CDR1 and CDR2: MDHEN and SYDVKM. The CDR3 spans 13 residues.

The gene calls are TRBV5-1 and TRBJ2-5, with 11 bases aligning to TRBD1. The CDR3 sequence is 16 residues long. The germline V gene encodes CDR1 SGHRS and CDR2 YFSETQ. V lost 2 bases and J lost 2; bases outside the gene matches: 5. DNA for the CDR3: TGCGCCAGCAGCTTAGGGGGGACAGGGGGGCAAGAGACCCAGTACTTC. It codes for CASSLGGTGGQETQYF.

The V gene is TRBV18, the J gene TRBJ1-1; TRBD1 might be the D (6 bases). Germline values: CDR1 KGHSH, CDR2 LQKENI. Trimming removed 4 bases from V and 6 bases from J, with 12 bases in between. The CDR3 is 13 amino acids. The CDR3 spells CASSLTGPPEAFF. The CDR3 bases are TGTGCCAGCTCACTAACAGGGCCGCCTGAAGCTTTCTTT.

CDR3 amino acids: CASRDRLETQYF. The CDR3 DNA follows: TGTGCCAGCAGGGACAGATTAGAGACCCAGTACTTC. The chain carries TRBV6-1 and TRBJ2-5, with a tentative D call TRBD1 (6 bases). With 6 bases removed from V and 4 bases from J, the gap between germline ends came to 9 bases. This CDR3 is built from 12 residues. Germline V gives CDR1 MNHNS, CDR2 SASEGT.

The chain carries TRBV29-1 and TRBJ1-1; tentatively, D is TRBD1 (5 bases). The CDR3 consists of 13 residues. Germline V lookup: CDR1 SQVTM, CDR2 ANQGSEA. V was shortened by 8 bases and J by 4 bases, with 17 bases between the two germline ends. CDR3 sequence: CSSGGGPSTEAFF. In nucleotides, the CDR3 is TGCAGCTCCGGGGGGGGACCCAGCACTGAAGCTTTCTTT.

V and J are TRBV30 and TRBJ1-1; D possibly corresponds to TRBD1 (5 bases). Germline-derived CDR1 and CDR2 are GTSNPN and SVGIG (reference sequence). The CDR3 sequence is 13 residues long. Trimming removed 0 bases from V and 4 bases from J, with 9 bases in between. CDR3 region: CAWSVGRGTEAFF. CDR3 sequence (DNA): TGTGCCTGGAGTGTTGGGAGGGGCACTGAAGCTTTCTTT.

The chain recombines TRBV11-2 with TRBJ2-1, with D tentatively TRBD1 or TRBD2 (5 bases each). Germline V gene sequence: CDR1 SGHAT, CDR2 FQNNGV. This CDR3 region has 15 residues. Trimming cost V 1 base and J 2 bases, with 9 bases left between them. This CDR3 is CASSLVSGPYNEQFF. The CDR3, as DNA: TGTGCCAGCAGCTTAGTTTCGGGACCCTACAATGAGCAGTTCTTC.

V gene TRBV10-3 combines with J gene TRBJ2-5; no reliable D call. The CDR3 contains 13 residues. Germline lookup yields CDR1 ENHRY and CDR2 SYGVKD. V lost 2 bases, J lost 0 bases, and 4 bases lay in between. The CDR3 DNA reads TGTGCCATCAGTGAGGCGTACCAAGAGACCCAGTACTTC. Its translation is CAISEAYQETQYF.

The chain couples TRBV28 to TRBJ1-2, with D unresolved. Trimming shortened V by 2 bases and J by 4 bases, and 11 bases separated the two germline ends. Germline CDR1 reads MDHEN; CDR2 reads SYDVKM. The CDR3 runs 14 residues. This chain's CDR3 is CASSLRVGGYGYTF. DNA for the CDR3: TGTGCCAGCAGTTTAAGGGTCGGAGGCTATGGCTACACCTTC.

In the case of this clone: An end of the junction does not agree with germline; a read error may underlie this. The chain is built from TRBV7-8 and TRBJ2-7; 12 bases agree with TRBD2. Germline V gene lookup returns CDR1 SGHVS and CDR2 FQNEAQ. The CDR3 runs 14 residues. CDR3 protein: CASSGLAGHYEQYF. As DNA, the CDR3 is TGTGCCAGCAGCGGACTAGCGGGACATTACGAGCAGTACTTT.

By share, this clone counts as medium-sized (0.01 to 0.1%). The chain has TRBV9 and TRBJ1-4, with D possibly matching TRBD1 (5 bases). The germline V and J ends were trimmed by 0 bases and 7 bases, with 13 bases remaining between them. Germline-derived CDR1 and CDR2 are SGDLS and YYNGEE. There are 15 residues in the CDR3. The CDR3 reads CASSVAAGWAEKLFF. Here the CDR3 DNA reads TGTGCCAGCAGCGTAGCGGCAGGGTGGGCTGAAAAACTGTTTTTT. The whole variable domain, remainder taken from reference TRBV9 and TRBJ1-4, is DSGVTQTPKHLITATGQRVTLRCSPRSGDLSVYWYQQSLDQGLQFLIQYYNGEERAKGNILERFSAQQFPDLHSELNLSSLELGDSALYFCASSVAAGWAEKLFFGSGTQLSVL.

The chain recombines TRBV19 with TRBJ2-5; 13 positions agree with TRBD2. Per germline, CDR1 LNHDA and CDR2 SQIVND (reference sequence). The V and J ends lost 7 bases and 5 bases, in that order; junction bases with no gene match: 7. This CDR3 contains 15 residues. The CDR3 DNA sequence: TGTGCCAGTACCCGGACTAGCGGGAGTCGGGAGACCCAGTACTTC. It yields the protein CASTRTSGSRETQYF. The full variable domain, with the rest looked up from reference TRBV19 and TRBJ2-5, is DGGITQSPKYLFRKEGQNVTLSCEQNLNHDAMYWYRQDPGQGLRLIYYSQIVNDFQKGDIAEGYSVSREKKESFPLTVTSAQKNPTAFYLCASTRTSGSRETQYFGPGTRLLVL.

V is TRBV4-2 and J is TRBJ1-5; D is unclear. V lost 1 base to trimming and J lost 7 bases, with 11 bases between them. The CDR3 has 14 amino acids. The germline V gene encodes CDR1 LGHNA and CDR2 YNFKEQ. The CDR3 reads CASSQVRYGQPQHF. The CDR3 region has the DNA TGTGCCAGCAGCCAAGTCCGATACGGCCAGCCCCAGCATTTT.

The V gene is TRBV10-3, the J gene TRBJ2-7; possible D gene TRBD1, 6 bases. Trimming cost V 10 bases and J 3 bases, with 16 bases left between them. The CDR3 sequence is 13 residues long. CDR1 and CDR2 (germline): ENHRY, SYGVKD. The DNA for the CDR3 is TGTGCCACAACGGACAGTTCCCTCTACGAGCAGTACTTC. Its translation is CATTDSSLYEQYF.

The chain combines TRBV4-2 with TRBJ2-5, with D possibly being TRBD2 (6 bases). The germline gives CDR1 LGHNA, CDR2 YNFKEQ. Trimming removed 0 bases at V and 5 bases at J, with 13 bases between. The CDR3 extends over 15 amino acids. CDR3 amino acids: CASSQDSGGRETQYF. Written as DNA, the CDR3 is TGTGCCAGCAGCCAAGATAGTGGAGGGAGGGAGACCCAGTACTTC.

The chain uses TRBV7-9 and TRBJ2-2; perhaps TRBD2 as D (6 bases). Trimming removed 6 bases at V and 9 bases at J, with 20 bases between. The germline V gene has CDR1 SEHNR and CDR2 FQNEAQ (reference sequence). The CDR3 has 15 residues. The CDR3 DNA follows: TGTGCCAGCAGTTTTGGGGGAGGCTCCTACCGGGAGCTGTTTTTT. Translation gives CASSFGGGSYRELFF.

The chain is built from TRBV18 and TRBJ2-1; no definite D call. Germline-derived CDR1 and CDR2 are KGHSH and LQKENI. The V end was cut by 3 bases, the J end by 4 bases, with 7 bases between. This CDR3 contains 13 residues. The CDR3 is CASSPTRYNEQFF. CDR3 in DNA: TGTGCCAGCTCACCTACCAGATACAATGAGCAGTTCTTC.

This chain uses TRBV2 with TRBJ2-7; D might be TRBD2 (5 bases). V dropped 10 bases and J dropped 5 bases, with 12 bases sitting between them. In germline, CDR1 is SNHLY, CDR2 FYNNEI. This CDR3 comprises 11 residues. For the CDR3, the DNA is TGTGCCACGGAGGCTAGGAACGAGCAGTACTTC. This gives the protein CATEARNEQYF.

The genes are TRBV19 and TRBJ1-1, with 7 nucleotides matching TRBD1. V gave up 8 bases and J gave up 3 bases; unmatched junction bases: 12. The germline V gene has CDR1 LNHDA and CDR2 SQIVND (reference sequence). The CDR3 runs to 15 residues. The CDR3 here is CASSTFGTEDTEAFF. The CDR3 nucleotides read TGTGCCAGTTCGACCTTCGGGACAGAGGACACTGAAGCTTTCTTT.

The chain employs TRBV18 and TRBJ2-1, with D uncertain. V lost 0 bases, J lost 6 bases, and 9 bases lay in between. Germline V gives CDR1 KGHSH, CDR2 LQKENI. The CDR3 is made up of 14 amino acids. The chain's CDR3 is CASSPPSVFNEQFF. The DNA of the CDR3 is TGTGCCAGCTCACCACCTAGTGTGTTCAATGAGCAGTTCTTC.

Worth noting for this clone: Compared with germline, one end of the junction differs, possibly owing to a read error. This chain uses TRBV7-2 with TRBJ2-2; D unresolved. Germline V gene lookup returns CDR1 SGHTA and CDR2 FQGNSA. The CDR3 has 14 residues. CDR3 bases: TGTGTCAGCCGTGTGGAATCGAACACCGGGGAGCTGTTTTTT. Residues: CVSRVESNTGELFF.

V is TRBV5-1 and J is TRBJ2-5, with D tentatively TRBD1 (5 bases). Germline V CDR1 and CDR2: SGHRS, YFSETQ. This CDR3 is built from 14 residues. V lost 4 bases and J lost 3, with 13 bases in between. CDR3 DNA: TGCGCCAGCAGCCCTCTGGGGCGGAAAGAGACCCAGTACTTC. It specifies CASSPLGRKETQYF.

This clone was counted a few times. The genes are TRBV27 and TRBJ2-3; possibly TRBD1 for D (6 bases). Trimming shortened V by 3 bases and J by 3 bases, and 13 bases separated the two germline ends. The CDR3 runs to 15 residues. Germline CDR1 reads MNHEY; CDR2 reads SMNVEV (reference sequence). This CDR3 is CASSFRGVRTDTQYF. CDR3 sequence (DNA): TGTGCCAGCAGTTTCAGGGGTGTTCGGACAGATACGCAGTATTTT.

There are a few counts of this clone. The chain is built from TRBV11-3 and TRBJ2-1; 7 bases are shared with TRBD2. Unmatched junction bases numbered 13, after V lost 1 base and J lost 10 bases. The CDR3 has 16 residues. Germline V gene data show CDR1 as SGHNT and CDR2 as YENEEA. This chain's CDR3 is CASSLGYSTSLGEQFF. The DNA of the CDR3 is TGTGCCAGCAGCTTAGGCTACTCGACTAGCCTAGGCGAGCAGTTCTTC.

The chain employs TRBV9 and TRBJ2-3; possibly TRBD1 for D (5 bases). Germline V gene sequence: CDR1 SGDLS, CDR2 YYNGEE. The CDR3 runs 15 residues. The ends were cut back, 2 bases at V and 3 bases at J, with 13 bases in the middle. CDR3 region: CASSVVGVKTDTQYF. The CDR3 region has the DNA TGTGCCAGCAGCGTGGTAGGGGTTAAGACAGATACGCAGTATTTT. Variable domain in full (rest from reference TRBV9 and TRBJ2-3): DSGVTQTPKHLITATGQRVTLRCSPRSGDLSVYWYQQSLDQGLQFLIQYYNGEERAKGNILERFSAQQFPDLHSELNLSSLELGDSALYFCASSVVGVKTDTQYFGPGTRLTVL.

The CDR3 reads CASSLLSTGSYNEQFF. The CDR3 coding sequence is TGTGCCAGCAGTCTCTTATCGACAGGTTCCTACAATGAGCAGTTCTTC. V usage is TRBV6-4 and J usage is TRBJ2-1; D may be TRBD1 (6 bases). This CDR3 is built from 16 residues. Germline V gives CDR1 MRHNA, CDR2 SNTAGT. Trimming left V 5 bases short and J 1 base short, with 15 bases between.

V gene TRBV11-2 combines with J gene TRBJ1-2; D is undetermined. Trimming removed 1 base from V and 5 bases from J, with 8 bases in between. Germline V CDR1 and CDR2: SGHAT, FQNNGV. The CDR3 is 13 amino acids. CDR3 in DNA: TGTGCCAGCAGCTTAGGCCGAACTTATGGCTACACCTTC. It specifies CASSLGRTYGYTF.

The V and J genes are TRBV7-2 and TRBJ1-3; TRBD1 is a possible D gene (5 bases). CDR3 length equals 17 residues. CDR1 and CDR2 from the germline V gene are SGHTA and FQGNSA. Trimming took off 3 bases at V and 0 bases at J, with 15 bases between the two ends. The CDR3 loop reads CASSFTGTYSSGNTIYF. Here the CDR3 DNA reads TGTGCCAGCAGCTTCACCGGGACGTATAGCTCTGGAAACACCATATATTTT.

This chain joins TRBV7-2 and TRBJ1-1; unclear D gene. Trimming removed 1 base at V and 0 bases at J, with 6 bases between. The germline V gene encodes CDR1 SGHTA and CDR2 FQGNSA. CDR3 length: 14 residues. The CDR3 loop reads CASSLGPVNTEAFF. DNA for the CDR3: TGTGCCAGCAGCTTAGGTCCCGTGAACACTGAAGCTTTCTTT.

J is TRBJ2-7 and V is TRBV29-1; no definite D call. Germline V gene sequence: CDR1 SQVTM, CDR2 ANQGSEA. The CDR3 covers 11 residues. The V and J ends lost 0 bases and 5 bases respectively, with 5 bases between them. This CDR3 reads CSVEDYDEQYF. CDR3 coding DNA: TGCAGCGTTGAAGATTACGACGAGCAGTACTTC.